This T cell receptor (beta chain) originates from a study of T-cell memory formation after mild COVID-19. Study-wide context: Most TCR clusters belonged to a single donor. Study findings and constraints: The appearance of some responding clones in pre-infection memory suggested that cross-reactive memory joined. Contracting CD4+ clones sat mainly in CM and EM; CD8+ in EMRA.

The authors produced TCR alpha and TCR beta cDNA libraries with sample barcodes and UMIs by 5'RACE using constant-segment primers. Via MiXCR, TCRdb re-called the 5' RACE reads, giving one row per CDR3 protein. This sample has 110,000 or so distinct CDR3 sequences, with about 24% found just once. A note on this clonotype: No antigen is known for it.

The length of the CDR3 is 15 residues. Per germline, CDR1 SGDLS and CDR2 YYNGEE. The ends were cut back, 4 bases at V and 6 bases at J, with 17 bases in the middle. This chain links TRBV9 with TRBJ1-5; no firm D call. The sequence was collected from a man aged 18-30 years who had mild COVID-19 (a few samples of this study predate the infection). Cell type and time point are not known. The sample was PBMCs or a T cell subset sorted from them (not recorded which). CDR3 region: CASSPGQNPIQPQHF. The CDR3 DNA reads TGTGCCAGCAGCCCCGGCCAGAACCCCATTCAGCCCCAGCATTTT.